The 9 T cell receptor beta chains below come from one sample, sequenced in a study of blood T cells in healthy people across ages. Through a sample-barcoded 5' primer and a J-beta primer mix, a second PCR was run for about 7 to 12 cycles. TCRdb re-called the 5' RACE reads with MiXCR, one entry per CDR3 protein. The sample contains about 1 million distinct CDR3 sequences, roughly 24% of which appear only once. These data are also associated with another study on T cells of mothers and their children.

Sequencing was performed on blood. Receptors originate from a girl aged 2-10 years in good health.

The chain uses TRBV11-2 and TRBJ1-4, with D tentatively TRBD1 (5 bases). V dropped 4 bases and J dropped 10 bases, with 16 bases sitting between them. Germline V gene sequence: CDR1 SGHAT, CDR2 FQNNGV. The length of the CDR3 is 14 residues. The CDR3 here is CASSYAPGTSKLFF. In DNA, the CDR3 is TGTGCCAGCAGCTATGCCCCCGGGACTTCAAAACTGTTTTTT.

The rearrangement links TRBV10-3 to TRBJ2-7, with 10 bases fitting TRBD2. The CDR3 sequence is 16 residues long. V shed 4 bases and J 5 bases; nucleotides not matched to a gene: 11. In germline, CDR1 is ENHRY, CDR2 SYGVKD. CDR3 sequence (DNA): TGTGCCATCAGTGGGGTAGCGGGGGGCCTCACCCACGAGCAGTACTTC. As protein: CAISGVAGGLTHEQYF.

Regarding this clonotype: This clone may be a read error of a much larger clone one base away. The CDR3 loop reads CASSFRGHETQYF. The CDR3 DNA is TGTGCCAGCAGTTTCCGGGGCCACGAGACCCAGTACTTC. The chain carries TRBV12-3 or TRBV12-4 and TRBJ2-5, with D perhaps given as TRBD1 or TRBD2 (5 bases each). The CDR3 loop spans 13 amino acids. V dropped 3 bases and J dropped 5 bases, with 10 bases sitting between them.

This clonotype came up many times. This chain uses TRBV5-1 with TRBJ1-1, with D unresolved. The CDR3 spans 13 residues. V was pared by 4 bases and J by 1 base, with 8 bases between. Germline CDR1 reads SGHRS; CDR2 reads YFSETQ. The DNA for the CDR3 is TGCGCCAGCAGCCCGACATCGAACACTGAAGCTTTCTTT. It encodes CASSPTSNTEAFF.

This clonotype was seen a handful of times. The chain carries TRBV28 and TRBJ2-7, with TRBD1 as a possible D gene (6 bases). V was pared by 7 bases and J by 6 bases, with 16 bases between. This CDR3 region has 13 residues. Per germline, CDR1 MDHEN and CDR2 SYDVKM. CDR3 in DNA: TGTGCCAGCACCACAAACAGGGCAGGCGAGCAGTACTTC. This sequence encodes CASTTNRAGEQYF.

The chain uses TRBV7-8 and TRBJ2-1; 7 bases fit TRBD1. After removal of 4 bases from V and 8 bases from J, the junction contained 14 bases not matched to a gene. This CDR3 contains 16 residues. Germline V CDR1 and CDR2: SGHVS, FQNEAQ. CDR3 bases: TGTGCCAGCAGCTCTGACAGGGTCCGACCAATGTATGAGCAGTTCTTC. Translated, it gives CASSSDRVRPMYEQFF.

This clonotype was picked up a small number of times. The chain employs TRBV20-1 and TRBJ1-1; D remains unclear. CDR1 is DFQATT, CDR2 SNEGSKA, per germline (reference sequence). Trimming removed 2 bases at V and 6 bases at J, with 10 bases between. The CDR3 totals 12 residues. The CDR3 loop is CSARWEGAEAFF. The CDR3 coding sequence is TGCAGTGCTAGATGGGAGGGCGCTGAAGCTTTCTTT.

This clonotype was seen at least ten times. The rearrangement joins TRBV7-9 to TRBJ1-5; D is unresolved. Germline CDR1 reads SEHNR; CDR2 reads FQNEAQ (reference sequence). Trimming left V 1 base short and J 1 base short, with 8 bases between. The CDR3 spans 15 residues. The DNA for the CDR3 is TGTGCCAGCAGCTTAGGGGAAGTCAGCAATCAGCCCCAGCATTTT. Residues: CASSLGEVSNQPQHF.

The chain carries TRBV7-9 and TRBJ2-5, with 8 bases lining up with TRBD1. There are 17 residues in the CDR3. V dropped 5 bases and J dropped 5; count of bases not matched to a gene: 16. CDR1 and CDR2 from the germline V gene are SEHNR and FQNEAQ (reference sequence). The DNA of the CDR3 is TGTGCCAGCAGCCATGGACAGGGCGATACAACCCCGGAGACCCAGTACTTC. Translation gives CASSHGQGDTTPETQYF.